These 5 T cell receptor beta chains came from one sample sequenced in a study of blood T cell repertoires in COVID-19. Here immunoSEQ multiplex PCR was the method, and the copy in TCRdb shows in-frame clones only, minus some. The data show more than 150,000 clones, around 83% seen once. Sequenced material: peripheral blood. The receptors were sampled from a man aged 65 to 79 who had recovered from COVID-19.

V gene TRBV28 combines with J gene TRBJ2-7; TRBD2 agrees at 8 bases. The CDR3 length is 17 residues. Trimming cost V 5 bases and J 0 bases; bases outside gene matches: 12. CDR1 is MDHEN, CDR2 SYDVKM, per germline. The chain's CDR3 is CASSEAPGGTSSYEQYF. Here the CDR3 DNA reads TGTGCCAGCAGTGAGGCCCCGGGGGGGACGAGCTCCTACGAGCAGTACTTC. The variable domain in full, completed from reference TRBV28 and TRBJ2-7, reads DVKVTQSSRYLVKRTGEKVFLECVQDMDHENMFWYRQDPGLGLRLIYFSYDVKMKEKGDIPEGYSVSREKKERFSLILESASTNQTSMYLCASSEAPGGTSSYEQYFGPGTRLTVT.

The sample holds a few counts of this clone. This chain uses TRBV5-1 with TRBJ2-7; 7 bases align to TRBD1. This CDR3 has 15 amino acids. The V and J ends lost 4 bases and 7 bases, in that order; junction bases with no gene match: 14. Looked up from germline, CDR1 is SGHRS and CDR2 is YFSETQ. DNA of the CDR3: TGCGCCAGCAGCCTACAGGACAGGACCCTAGGGGAGCAGTACTTC. It specifies CASSLQDRTLGEQYF.

This clone was seen a handful of times. In the same sample, other DNA sequences code for this CDR3. The chain joins TRBV7-3 to TRBJ2-7; TRBD1 agrees at 11 bases. Germline loops: CDR1 SGHTA, CDR2 FQGTGA. The length of the CDR3 is 13 residues. Losses at the gene ends were 5 bases for V and 4 bases for J; bases not matched to a gene: 1. The CDR3 here is CASSRDRGYEQYF. In DNA form, the CDR3 reads TGTGCCAGCAGCCGGGACAGGGGGTACGAGCAGTACTTC.

The J gene is TRBJ1-1, the V gene TRBV3-1 (or the pseudogene TRBV3-2); no clear D gene. Trimming pared 1 base from V and 8 bases from J, leaving 11 bases between. CDR1 and CDR2 (germline): LGHDT, YNNKEL (reference sequence). This CDR3 is 13 amino acids long. The CDR3 region has the DNA TGTGCCAGCAGCCAAGTCGGGTCCAGAGAAGCTTTCTTT. This encodes CASSQVGSREAFF.

V usage is TRBV19 and J usage is TRBJ1-1; possible D gene TRBD1, 6 bases. The CDR3 spans 12 residues. V was cut by 3 bases and J by 9 bases, with 11 bases left in between. From germline, CDR1 is LNHDA and CDR2 SQIVND (reference sequence). The CDR3 DNA follows: TGTGCCAGTAGTATTCGGGGACACAAAGCTTTCTTT. Its protein is CASSIRGHKAFF.